Presented here are 6 T cell receptor beta chains from one specimen sequenced in a study of blood T cell repertoires in COVID-19. TCRdb keeps only in-frame clones here, not all; method: immunoSEQ multiplex PCR. In the table there are 68,000 or so clones, 87% of which are singletons. The sequenced material came from peripheral blood. These receptors were taken from a man aged 50 or older with active COVID-19.

The genes are TRBV28 and TRBJ2-7; 8 nucleotides align to TRBD2. CDR3 length: 13 residues. Losses at the gene ends were 5 bases for V and 6 bases for J; bases not matched to a gene: 6. Looked up from germline, CDR1 is MDHEN and CDR2 is SYDVKM. The CDR3 nucleotides are TGTGCCAGCAGTATCCCGGGGGGGACCGAGCAGTACTTC. This gives the protein CASSIPGGTEQYF.

The chain links TRBV28 to TRBJ1-3; weak D call: TRBD1 (6 bases). V dropped 6 bases and J dropped 5 bases, with 20 bases sitting between them. The CDR3 sequence is 16 residues long. CDR1 and CDR2 from the germline V gene are MDHEN and SYDVKM. The CDR3 reads CASSTQGIGSRNTIYF. In nucleotides, the CDR3 is TGTGCCAGCAGCACACAGGGTATAGGAAGCAGAAACACCATATATTTT.

V usage is TRBV6-5 and J usage is TRBJ1-3; no firm D call. The V and J ends lost 0 bases and 2 bases respectively, with 11 bases between them. CDR3 length equals 16 residues. The germline gives CDR1 MNHEY, CDR2 SVGAGI. The CDR3 DNA sequence: TGTGCCAGCAGTTACTCCTTCGCTAGCCCTGGAAACACCATATATTTT. Its translation is CASSYSFASPGNTIYF.

V gene TRBV19 combines with J gene TRBJ2-7, with TRBD1 as a possible D gene (6 bases). The CDR3 sequence is 14 residues long. Looked up from germline, CDR1 is LNHDA and CDR2 is SQIVND (reference sequence). The germline V and J ends were trimmed by 3 bases and 3 bases, with 12 bases remaining between them. As DNA, the CDR3 is TGTGCCAGTAGTATGGGACATGCTAACTACGAGCAGTACTTC. Translating it yields CASSMGHANYEQYF.

V is TRBV5-1 and J is TRBJ1-2, with unresolved D. V lost 2 bases to trimming and J lost 2 bases, with 13 bases between them. Looked up from germline, CDR1 is SGHRS and CDR2 is YFSETQ. CDR3 length: 15 amino acids. CDR3 coding DNA: TGCGCCAGCAGCTTAGGAGGGCTCGGGAACTATGGCTACACCTTC. Translation gives CASSLGGLGNYGYTF.

With regard to this clone: Other nucleotide sequences in the sample specify the same CDR3. V and J are TRBV12-3 or TRBV12-4 and TRBJ2-3; TRBD1 might be the D (6 bases). V was shortened by 5 bases and J by 6 bases, with 6 bases between the two germline ends. This CDR3 comprises 11 residues. DNA for the CDR3: TGTGCCAGCAGTAGGGGGGATACGCAGTATTTT. It yields the protein CASSRGDTQYF.